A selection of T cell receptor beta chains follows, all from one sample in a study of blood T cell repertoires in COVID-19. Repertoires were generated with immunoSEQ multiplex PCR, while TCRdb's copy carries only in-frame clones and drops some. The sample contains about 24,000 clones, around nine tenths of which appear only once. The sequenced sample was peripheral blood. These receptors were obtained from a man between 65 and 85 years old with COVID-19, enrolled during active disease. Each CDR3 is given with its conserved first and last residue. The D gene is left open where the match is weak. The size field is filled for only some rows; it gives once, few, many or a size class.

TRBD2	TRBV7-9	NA	CASSWTSGELDTQYF
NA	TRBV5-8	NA	CASRSETGWEETQYF
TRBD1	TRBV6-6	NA	CASSQTGGPVNGYTF
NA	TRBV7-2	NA	CASSLKAGWSAYEQYF
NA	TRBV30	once	CAWSVGLRSEQYF
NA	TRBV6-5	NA	CASRRRDTEAFF
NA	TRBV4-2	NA	CASSPAGGGYGYTF
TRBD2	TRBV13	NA	CASSLGLAGTYNEQFF
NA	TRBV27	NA	CASRTGTNTGELFF
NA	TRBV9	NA	CASSVGGVYNEQFF
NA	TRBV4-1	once	CASSPLLSGYNEQFF
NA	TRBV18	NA	CASSPRTEPTYGYTF
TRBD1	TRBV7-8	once	CASSQYRGYGYTF
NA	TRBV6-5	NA	CARSYTDSRGNYGYTF